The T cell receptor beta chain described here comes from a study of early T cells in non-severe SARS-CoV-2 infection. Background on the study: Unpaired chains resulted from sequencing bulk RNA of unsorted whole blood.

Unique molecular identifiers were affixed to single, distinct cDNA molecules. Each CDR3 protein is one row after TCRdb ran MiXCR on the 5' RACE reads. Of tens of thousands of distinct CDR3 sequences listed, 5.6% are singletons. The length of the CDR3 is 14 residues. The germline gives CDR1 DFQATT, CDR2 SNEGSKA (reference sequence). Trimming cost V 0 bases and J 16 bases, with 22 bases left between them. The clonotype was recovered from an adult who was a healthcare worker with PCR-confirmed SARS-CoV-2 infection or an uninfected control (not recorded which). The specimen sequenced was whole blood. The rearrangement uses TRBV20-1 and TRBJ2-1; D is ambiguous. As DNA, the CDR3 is TGCAGTGCTAGAGATCCCCGTTTAGGACCCTTGGAATTCTTC. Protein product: CSARDPRLGPLEFF.